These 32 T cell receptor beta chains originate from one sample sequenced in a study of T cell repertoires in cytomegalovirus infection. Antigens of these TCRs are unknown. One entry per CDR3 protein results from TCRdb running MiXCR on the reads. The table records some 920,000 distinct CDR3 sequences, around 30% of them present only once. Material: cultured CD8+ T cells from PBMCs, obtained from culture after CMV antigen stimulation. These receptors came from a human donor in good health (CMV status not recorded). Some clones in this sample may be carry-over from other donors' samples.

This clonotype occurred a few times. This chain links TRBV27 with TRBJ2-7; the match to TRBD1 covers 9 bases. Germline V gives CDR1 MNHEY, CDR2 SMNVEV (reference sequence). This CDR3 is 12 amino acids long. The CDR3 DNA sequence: TGCGTAGCCGGGACAGGGCACTACGAGCAGTACGTC. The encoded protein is CVAGTGHYEQYV.

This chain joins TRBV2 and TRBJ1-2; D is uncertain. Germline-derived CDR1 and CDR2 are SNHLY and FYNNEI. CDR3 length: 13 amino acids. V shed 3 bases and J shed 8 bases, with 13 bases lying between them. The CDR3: CASSDTPRQGYTF. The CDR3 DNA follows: TGTGCCAGCAGTGATACACCGAGGCAGGGCTACACCTTC.

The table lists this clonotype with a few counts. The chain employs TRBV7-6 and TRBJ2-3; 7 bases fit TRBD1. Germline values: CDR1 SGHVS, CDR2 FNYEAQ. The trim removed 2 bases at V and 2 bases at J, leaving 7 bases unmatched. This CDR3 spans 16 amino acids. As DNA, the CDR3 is TGTGCCAGCAGCTTAAAATACAGGGGACACACAGATACGCAGTATTTT. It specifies CASSLKYRGHTDTQYF.

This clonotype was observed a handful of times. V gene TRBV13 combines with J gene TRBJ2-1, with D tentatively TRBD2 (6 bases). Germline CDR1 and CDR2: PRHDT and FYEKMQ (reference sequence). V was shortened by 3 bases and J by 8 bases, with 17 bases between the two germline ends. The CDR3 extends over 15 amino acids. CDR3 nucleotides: TGTGCCAGCAGCTTCGGCTCATCGGGGGTGTATGAGCAGTTCTTC. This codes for CASSFGSSGVYEQFF.

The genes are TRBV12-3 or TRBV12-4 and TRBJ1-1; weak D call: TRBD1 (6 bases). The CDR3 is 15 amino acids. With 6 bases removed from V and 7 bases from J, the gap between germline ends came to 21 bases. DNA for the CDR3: TGTGCCAGCAGCCTAGGGTACAGGGAACGTGATGAAGCTTTCTTT. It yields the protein CASSLGYRERDEAFF.

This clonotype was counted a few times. CDR3 DNA: TGTGCCATCCAGTCCTTAGACATTGCCTATGGCTACACCTTC. Its translation: CAIQSLDIAYGYTF. V is TRBV12-3 or TRBV12-4 and J is TRBJ1-2; no clear D gene. The V end was cut by 10 bases, the J end by 4 bases, with 19 bases between. The CDR3 has 14 amino acids.

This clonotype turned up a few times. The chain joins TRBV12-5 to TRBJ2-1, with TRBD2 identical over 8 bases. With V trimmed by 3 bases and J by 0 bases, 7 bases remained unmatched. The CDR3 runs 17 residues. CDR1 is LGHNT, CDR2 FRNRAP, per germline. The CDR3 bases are TGTGCTAGTGGTTTCGAGTCGGGGGGGAGCTCCTACAATGAGCAGTTCTTC. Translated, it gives CASGFESGGSSYNEQFF.

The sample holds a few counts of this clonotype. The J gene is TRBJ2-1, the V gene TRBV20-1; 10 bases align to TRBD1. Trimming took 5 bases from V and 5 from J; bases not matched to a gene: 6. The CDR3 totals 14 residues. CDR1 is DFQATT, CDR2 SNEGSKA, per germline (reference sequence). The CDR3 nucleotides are TGCAGTGCTTTGGGACAGGGGCTCCACAATGAGCAGTTCTTC. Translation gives CSALGQGLHNEQFF.

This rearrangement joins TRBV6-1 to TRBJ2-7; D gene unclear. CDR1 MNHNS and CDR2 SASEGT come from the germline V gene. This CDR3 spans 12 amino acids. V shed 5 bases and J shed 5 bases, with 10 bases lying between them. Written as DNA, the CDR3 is TGTGCCAGCAGTCCGGTTCATGACGAGCAGTACGTC. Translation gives CASSPVHDEQYV.

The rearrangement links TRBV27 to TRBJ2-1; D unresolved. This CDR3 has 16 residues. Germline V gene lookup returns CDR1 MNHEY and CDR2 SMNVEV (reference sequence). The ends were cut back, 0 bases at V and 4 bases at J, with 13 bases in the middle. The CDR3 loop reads CASSLSWRRNYNEQFF. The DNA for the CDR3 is TGTGCCAGCAGTTTATCTTGGCGGCGAAATTACAATGAGCAGTTCTTC.

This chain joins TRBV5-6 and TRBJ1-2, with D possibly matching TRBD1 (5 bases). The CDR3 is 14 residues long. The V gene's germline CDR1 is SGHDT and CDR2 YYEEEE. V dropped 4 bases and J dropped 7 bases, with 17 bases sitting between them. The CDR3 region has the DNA TGTGCCAGCAGCCAGGGACGCCCGGTTCTTGGCTACACCTTC. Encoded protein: CASSQGRPVLGYTF.

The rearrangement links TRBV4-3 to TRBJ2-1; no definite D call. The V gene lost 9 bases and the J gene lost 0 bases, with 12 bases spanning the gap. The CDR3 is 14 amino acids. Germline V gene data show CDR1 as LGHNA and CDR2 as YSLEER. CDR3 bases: TGCGCCAGTAGAAATTTGAGCTCCTACAATGAGCAGTTCTTC. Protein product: CASRNLSSYNEQFF.

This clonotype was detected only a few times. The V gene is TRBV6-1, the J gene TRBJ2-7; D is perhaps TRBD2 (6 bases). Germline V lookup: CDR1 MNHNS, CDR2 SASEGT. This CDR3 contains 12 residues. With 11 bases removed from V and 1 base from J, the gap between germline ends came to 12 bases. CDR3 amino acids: CAPGGESYEQYV. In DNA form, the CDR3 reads TGTGCCCCAGGAGGGGAATCCTACGAGCAGTACGTC.

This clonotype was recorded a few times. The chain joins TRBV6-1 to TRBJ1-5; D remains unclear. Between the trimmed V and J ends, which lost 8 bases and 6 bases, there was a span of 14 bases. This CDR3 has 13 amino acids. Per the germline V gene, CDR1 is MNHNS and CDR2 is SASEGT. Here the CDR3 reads CASSRLLGQPQHF. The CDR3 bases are TGTGCCAGCTCACGGTTACTGGGTCAGCCCCAGCATTTT.

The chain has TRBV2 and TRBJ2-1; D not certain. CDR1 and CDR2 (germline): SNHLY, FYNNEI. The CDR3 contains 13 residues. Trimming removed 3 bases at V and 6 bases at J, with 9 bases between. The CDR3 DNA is TGTGCCAGCAGTGATGTCGGTTTCAATGAGCAGTTCTTC. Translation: CASSDVGFNEQFF. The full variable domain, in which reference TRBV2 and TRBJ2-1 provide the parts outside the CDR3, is EPEVTQTPSHQVTQMGQEVILRCVPISNHLYFYWYRQILGQKVEFLVSFYNNEISEKSEIFDDQFSVERPDGSNFTLKIRSTKLEDSAMYFCASSDVGFNEQFFGPGTRLTVL.

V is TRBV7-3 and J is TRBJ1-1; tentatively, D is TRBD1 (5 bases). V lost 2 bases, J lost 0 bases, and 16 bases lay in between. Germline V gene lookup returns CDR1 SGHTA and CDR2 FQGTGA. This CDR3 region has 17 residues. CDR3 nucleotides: TGTGCCAGCAGCTTACTATCCAATTCAGGGCTGAACACTGAAGCTTTCTTT. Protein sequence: CASSLLSNSGLNTEAFF.

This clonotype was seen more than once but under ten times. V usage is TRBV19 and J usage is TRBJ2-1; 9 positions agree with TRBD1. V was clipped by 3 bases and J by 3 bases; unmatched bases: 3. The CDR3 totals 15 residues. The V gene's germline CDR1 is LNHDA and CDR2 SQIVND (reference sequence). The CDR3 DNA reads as TGTGCCAGTAGTATCCGGACAGGGGTCTACAATGAGCAGTTCTTC. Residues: CASSIRTGVYNEQFF.

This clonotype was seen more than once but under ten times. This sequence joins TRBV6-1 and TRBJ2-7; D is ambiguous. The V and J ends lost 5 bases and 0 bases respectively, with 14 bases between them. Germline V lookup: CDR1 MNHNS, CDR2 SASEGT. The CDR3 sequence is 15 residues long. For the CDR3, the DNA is TGTGCCAGCAGTCCTGGAGCAGGCAGCTCCTACGAGCAGTACGTC. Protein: CASSPGAGSSYEQYV.

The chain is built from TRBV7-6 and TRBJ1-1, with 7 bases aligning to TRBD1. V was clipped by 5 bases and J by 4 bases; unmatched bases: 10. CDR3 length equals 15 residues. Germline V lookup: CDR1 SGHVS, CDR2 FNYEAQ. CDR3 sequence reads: CASSPSLGGRTEAFF. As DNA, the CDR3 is TGTGCCAGCAGCCCCTCCCTAGGGGGCCGCACTGAAGCTTTCTTT.

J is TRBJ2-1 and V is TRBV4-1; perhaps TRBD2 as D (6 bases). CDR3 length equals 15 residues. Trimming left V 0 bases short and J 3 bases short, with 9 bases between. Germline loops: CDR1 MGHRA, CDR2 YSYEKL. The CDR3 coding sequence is TGCGCCAGCAGCCAAGAAGAGGGACTCTACAATGAGCAGTTCTTC. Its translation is CASSQEEGLYNEQFF.

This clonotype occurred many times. CDR3: CSAELEGLDNYGYTF. The DNA for the CDR3 is TGCAGTGCTGAACTAGAAGGCCTCGATAACTATGGCTACACCTTC. V gene TRBV20-1 combines with J gene TRBJ1-2; unclear D gene. The V end was cut by 5 bases, the J end by 1 base, with 17 bases between. This CDR3 comprises 15 residues. Per germline, CDR1 DFQATT and CDR2 SNEGSKA (reference sequence).

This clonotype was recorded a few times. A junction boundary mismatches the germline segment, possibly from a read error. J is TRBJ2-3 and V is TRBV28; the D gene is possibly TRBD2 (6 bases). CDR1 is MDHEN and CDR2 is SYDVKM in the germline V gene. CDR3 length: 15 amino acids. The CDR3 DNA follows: TGTGCCAGCAATTTAGCGGAAACTAGCACAGATACGCAGTATTTT. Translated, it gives CASNLAETSTDTQYF.

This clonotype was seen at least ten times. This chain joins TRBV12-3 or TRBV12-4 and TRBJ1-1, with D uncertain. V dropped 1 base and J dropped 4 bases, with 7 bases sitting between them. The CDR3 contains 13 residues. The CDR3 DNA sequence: TGTGCCAGCAGTTTAGTGATTAGCACTGAAGCTTTCTTT. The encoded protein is CASSLVISTEAFF.

CDR3: CASTLPGQDYGYTF. CDR3 nucleotides: TGTGCCAGCACCCTCCCGGGACAGGACTATGGCTACACCTTC. The V call is TRBV12-3 or TRBV12-4, the J call TRBJ1-2, with 8 bases aligning to TRBD1. The CDR3 runs 14 residues. V lost 7 bases and J lost 3; bases outside the gene matches: 7.

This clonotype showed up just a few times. The chain's CDR3 is CASSMTGSNYGYTF. The CDR3, as DNA: TGTGCCAGCAGTATGACAGGGTCCAACTATGGCTACACCTTC. V usage is TRBV12-3 or TRBV12-4 and J usage is TRBJ1-2; 7 nucleotides align to TRBD1. The J segment lost 2 bases and the V segment lost 5 bases, leaving 5 bases of the junction unmatched. The CDR3 is 14 residues long.

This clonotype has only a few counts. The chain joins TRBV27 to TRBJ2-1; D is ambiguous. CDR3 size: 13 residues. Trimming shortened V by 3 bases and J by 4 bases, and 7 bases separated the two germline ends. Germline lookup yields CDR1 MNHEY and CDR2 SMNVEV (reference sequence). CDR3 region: CASSFRRYNEQFF. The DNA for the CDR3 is TGTGCCAGCAGTTTTAGACGATACAATGAGCAGTTCTTC.

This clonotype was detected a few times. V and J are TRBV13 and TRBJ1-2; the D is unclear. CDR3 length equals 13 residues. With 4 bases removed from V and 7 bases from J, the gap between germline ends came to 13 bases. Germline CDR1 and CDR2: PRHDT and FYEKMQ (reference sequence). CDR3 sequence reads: CASSSPLASGYTF. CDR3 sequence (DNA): TGTGCCAGCAGCTCCCCTTTGGCCAGTGGCTACACCTTC. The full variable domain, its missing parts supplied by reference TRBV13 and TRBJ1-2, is AAGVIQSPRHLIKEKRETATLKCYPIPRHDTVYWYQQGPGQDPQFLISFYEKMQSDKGSIPDRFSAQQFSDYHSELNMSSLELGDSALYFCASSSPLASGYTFGSGTRLTVV.

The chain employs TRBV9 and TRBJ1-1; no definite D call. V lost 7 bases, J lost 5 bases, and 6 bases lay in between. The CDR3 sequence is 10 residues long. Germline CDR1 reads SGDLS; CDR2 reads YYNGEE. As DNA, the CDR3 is TGTGCCAGCCAGAGGACTGAAGCTTTCTTT. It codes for CASQRTEAFF.

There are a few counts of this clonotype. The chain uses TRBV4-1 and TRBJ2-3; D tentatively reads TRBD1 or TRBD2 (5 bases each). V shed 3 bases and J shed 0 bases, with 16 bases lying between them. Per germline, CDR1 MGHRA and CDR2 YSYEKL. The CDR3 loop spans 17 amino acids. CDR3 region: CASSHRWTGQSTDTQYF. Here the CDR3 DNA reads TGCGCCAGCAGCCACCGGTGGACTGGACAAAGCACAGATACGCAGTATTTT.

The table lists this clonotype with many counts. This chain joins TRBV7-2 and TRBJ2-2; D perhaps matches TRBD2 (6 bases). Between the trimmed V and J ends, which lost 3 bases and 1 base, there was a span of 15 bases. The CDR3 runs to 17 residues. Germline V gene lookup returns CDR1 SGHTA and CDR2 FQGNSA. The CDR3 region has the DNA TGTGCCAGCAGCTTCAGGACGGGGAGGTGGAACACCGGGGAGCTGTTTTTT. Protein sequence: CASSFRTGRWNTGELFF. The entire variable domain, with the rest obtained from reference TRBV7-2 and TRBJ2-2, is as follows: GAGVSQSPSNKVTEKGKDVELRCDPISGHTALYWYRQSLGQGLEFLIYFQGNSAPDKSGLPSDRFSAERTGGSVSTLTIQRTQQEDSAVYLCASSFRTGRWNTGELFFGEGSRLTVL.

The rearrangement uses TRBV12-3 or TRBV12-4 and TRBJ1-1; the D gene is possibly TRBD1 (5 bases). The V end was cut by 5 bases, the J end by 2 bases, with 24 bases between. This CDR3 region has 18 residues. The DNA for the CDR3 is TGTGCCAGCAGTCCCTACCCCGGGGGATGGGCCAGCAACACTGAAGCTTTCTTT. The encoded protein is CASSPYPGGWASNTEAFF.

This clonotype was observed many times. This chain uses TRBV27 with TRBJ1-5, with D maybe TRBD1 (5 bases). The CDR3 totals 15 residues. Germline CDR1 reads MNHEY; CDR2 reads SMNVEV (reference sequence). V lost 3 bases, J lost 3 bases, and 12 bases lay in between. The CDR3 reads CASSFRARVNQPQHF. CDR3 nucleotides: TGTGCCAGCAGTTTCCGTGCCAGGGTCAATCAGCCCCAGCATTTT.